The next 22 T cell receptor beta chains were all read from a single sample in a study of shared clonotypes between healthy human individuals. Repertoires were generated with immunoSEQ multiplex PCR, while TCRdb's copy carries only in-frame clones and drops some. The repertoire holds 450,000 to 500,000 clones, with around 73% as singletons. Sequencing was done on a sample of PBMCs. All receptors derive from a woman aged 40-49 years in good health. Some clones in this sample may be carry-over from other donors' samples.

The chain employs TRBV19 and TRBJ2-5; 10 bases agree with TRBD2. Gene TRBJ2-7 matches the end of the DNA better, so the J call may be wrong. The V gene's germline CDR1 is LNHDA and CDR2 SQIVND (reference sequence). The CDR3 spans 15 residues. CDR3 coding DNA: TGTGCCAGTAGTATAAGCCCTAGCGGGAGTTACGAGCAGTACTTC. As protein: CASSISPSGSYEQYF.

The rearrangement joins TRBV7-2 to TRBJ2-6; the D gene is possibly TRBD2 (6 bases). The CDR3 length is 14 residues. Germline V CDR1 and CDR2: SGHTA, FQGNSA. The CDR3 sequence: CASGQGAGANVLTF. Written as DNA, the CDR3 is TGTGCGAGCGGGCAGGGAGCTGGGGCCAACGTCCTGACTTTC.

As regards this clone: This may come from a read error, since a much larger clone is one base off. The CDR3 region is CASSQERRGYEQYF. CDR3 in DNA: TGCGCCAGCAGCCAAGAACGTCGGGGATACGAGCAGTACTTC. V gene TRBV4-3 combines with J gene TRBJ2-7; tentative D call: TRBD2 (5 bases). CDR3 size: 14 residues. Germline values: CDR1 LGHNA, CDR2 YSLEER. V was pared by 0 bases and J by 4 bases, with 10 bases between.

The genes are TRBV12-5 and TRBJ2-2; D tentatively fits TRBD1 or TRBD2 (6 bases each). Germline V gene sequence: CDR1 LGHNT, CDR2 FRNRAP. The CDR3 has 15 residues. V dropped 3 bases and J dropped 6 bases, with 14 bases sitting between them. For the CDR3, the DNA is TGTGCTAGTGGTTTCGGGGGCCGGGGCTCCGGGGAGCTGTTTTTT. This gives the protein CASGFGGRGSGELFF.

This clone was counted a single time. The chain has TRBV6-4 and TRBJ2-1; the match to TRBD1 covers 8 bases. Per the germline V gene, CDR1 is MRHNA and CDR2 is SNTAGT. V lost 5 bases and J lost 0; bases outside the gene matches: 3. CDR3 length equals 15 residues. The CDR3 DNA is TGTGCCAGCAGTATCACAGGGGGCTCCTACAATGAGCAGTTCTTC. Its protein is CASSITGGSYNEQFF.

This clone occurred a few times. The chain carries TRBV2 and TRBJ1-1, with TRBD1 matching over 9 bases. CDR1 and CDR2 from the germline V gene are SNHLY and FYNNEI. Unmatched junction bases numbered 1, after V lost 5 bases and J lost 0 bases. CDR3 size: 14 residues. For the CDR3, the DNA is TGTGCCAGCAGTAGACAGGGGGTGAACACTGAAGCTTTCTTT. Translating it yields CASSRQGVNTEAFF.

The chain employs TRBV11-2 and TRBJ1-1; D ambiguous. The germline V gene has CDR1 SGHAT and CDR2 FQNNGV. The V end lost 5 bases, the J end lost 1 base, and 11 bases lay between the germline ends. This CDR3 has 14 amino acids. In DNA form, the CDR3 reads TGTGCCAGCAGCCCCCGGCACTCGAACACTGAAGCTTTCTTT. It codes for CASSPRHSNTEAFF. The entire variable domain, with the rest obtained from reference TRBV11-2 and TRBJ1-1, is as follows: EAGVAQSPRYKIIEKRQSVAFWCNPISGHATLYWYQQILGQGPKLLIQFQNNGVVDDSQLPKDRFSAERLKGVDSTLKIQPAKLEDSAVYLCASSPRHSNTEAFFGQGTRLTVV.

The chain joins TRBV30 to TRBJ2-5; TRBD2 matches at 9 bases. The V gene end was trimmed by 5 bases and the J gene end by 2 bases; junction bases not matched to a gene: 9. The CDR3 is 15 residues long. Germline CDR1 GTSNPN, CDR2 SVGIG (reference sequence). This CDR3 is CAWAGGEKTQETQYF. CDR3 DNA: TGTGCCTGGGCGGGGGGGGAGAAAACGCAAGAGACCCAGTACTTC.

CDR3 loop: CASSYALAGGIQYF. The CDR3 nucleotides read TGTGCCAGCAGTTACGCCCTAGCGGGAGGTATTCAGTACTTC. The rearrangement joins TRBV6-5 to TRBJ2-4; 11 bases map to TRBD2. After removal of 2 bases from V and 10 bases from J, the junction contained 4 bases not matched to a gene. Germline values: CDR1 MNHEY, CDR2 SVGAGI. The CDR3 runs 14 residues.

This clone was detected only a few times. The chain joins TRBV5-4 to TRBJ2-3; no reliable D call. From germline, CDR1 is SGHNT and CDR2 YYREEE (reference sequence). The CDR3 contains 13 residues. The V end was cut by 4 bases, the J end by 3 bases, with 9 bases between. The CDR3 protein is CASSHSRTDTQYF. As DNA, the CDR3 is TGTGCCAGCAGCCATTCGCGAACAGATACGCAGTATTTT. Full variable domain (missing parts from reference TRBV5-4 and TRBJ2-3): ETGVTQSPTHLIKTRGQQVTLRCSSQSGHNTVSWYQQALGQGPQFIFQYYREEENGRGNFPPRFSGLQFPNYSSELNVNALELDDSALYLCASSHSRTDTQYFGPGTRLTVL.

This rearrangement joins TRBV2 to TRBJ2-1; D call uncertain. There are 16 residues in the CDR3. The V end lost 6 bases, the J end lost 0 bases, and 15 bases lay between the germline ends. Germline V gene data show CDR1 as SNHLY and CDR2 as FYNNEI. This CDR3 reads CASRGTDSISYNEQFF. The DNA for the CDR3 is TGTGCCAGCAGGGGAACCGACTCAATCTCCTACAATGAGCAGTTCTTC. Filled out from reference TRBV2 and TRBJ2-1, the complete variable domain reads EPEVTQTPSHQVTQMGQEVILRCVPISNHLYFYWYRQILGQKVEFLVSFYNNEISEKSEIFDDQFSVERPDGSNFTLKIRSTKLEDSAMYFCASRGTDSISYNEQFFGPGTRLTVL.

V gene TRBV12-5 combines with J gene TRBJ1-1; 8 bases match TRBD1. In germline, CDR1 is LGHNT, CDR2 FRNRAP. V was pared by 6 bases and J by 5 bases, with 14 bases of the junction left unmatched. The CDR3 is 16 residues long. CDR3 bases: TGTGCTAGTGGCTCACAGTTAGGACAGGGTGGGACTGAAGCTTTCTTT. Its protein product is CASGSQLGQGGTEAFF.

The chain recombines TRBV6-5 with TRBJ1-1; a possible D gene is TRBD1 (5 bases). Germline CDR1 and CDR2: MNHEY and SVGAGI. Trimming left V 10 bases short and J 1 base short, with 13 bases between. The CDR3 has 13 amino acids. CDR3 bases: TGTGCCACCCTCGGCAGGGCGAACACTGAAGCTTTCTTT. Translation: CATLGRANTEAFF.

The rearrangement joins TRBV23-1 to TRBJ2-2, with 9 bases aligning to TRBD1. TRBV23-1 is placed among ORFs of uncertain function. The CDR3 has 15 residues. The J segment lost 4 bases and the V segment lost 6 bases, leaving 6 bases of the junction unmatched. CDR3 residues: CASSQGTGSTGELFF. The CDR3 DNA is TGCGCCAGCAGCCAGGGGACAGGGAGCACCGGGGAGCTGTTTTTT.

This chain connects TRBV5-8 to TRBJ1-5; tentative D call: TRBD1 (6 bases). V was shortened by 2 bases and J by 0 bases, with 9 bases between the two germline ends. This CDR3 contains 15 residues. Germline V lookup: CDR1 SGHTS, CDR2 YDEGEE. This CDR3 reads CASSLEDSSNQPQHF. The CDR3 bases are TGTGCCAGCAGCTTAGAGGACAGTAGCAATCAGCCCCAGCATTTT. Filled out from reference TRBV5-8 and TRBJ1-5, the complete variable domain reads EAGVTQSPTHLIKTRGQQATLRCSPISGHTSVYWYQQALGLGLQFLLWYDEGEERNRGNFPPRFSGRQFPNYSSELNVNALELEDSALYLCASSLEDSSNQPQHFGDGTRLSIL.

This chain connects TRBV7-3 to TRBJ2-2; TRBD2 aligns across 8 bases. Germline V CDR1 and CDR2: SGHTA, FQGTGA. V trimming: 5 bases; J trimming: 6 bases; junction bases outside the gene matches: 8. The CDR3 runs to 15 residues. The CDR3 spells CASSLAGGLPGELFF. The DNA for the CDR3 is TGTGCCAGCAGCCTCGCGGGAGGCCTCCCCGGGGAGCTGTTTTTT.

Concerning this clone: This specimen includes other DNA sequences encoding the same CDR3. V usage is TRBV28 and J usage is TRBJ2-7; 7 bases fit TRBD2. The CDR3 totals 15 residues. After removal of 5 bases from V and 2 bases from J, the junction contained 9 bases not matched to a gene. Germline values: CDR1 MDHEN, CDR2 SYDVKM. The CDR3 DNA is TGTGCCAGCAGTCTCCCCGGGACTACAACCTACGAGCAGTACTTC. This sequence encodes CASSLPGTTTYEQYF.

V gene TRBV7-3 combines with J gene TRBJ1-5, with 7 bases lining up with TRBD1. Trimming took 2 bases from V and 7 from J; bases not matched to a gene: 2. In germline, CDR1 is SGHTA, CDR2 FQGTGA. This CDR3 has 13 residues. CDR3 region: CASSLGRGQPQHF. CDR3 in DNA: TGTGCCAGCAGCTTAGGCAGGGGGCAGCCCCAGCATTTT.

The genes are TRBV30 and TRBJ2-3; perhaps TRBD2 as D (5 bases). Trimming removed 4 bases at V and 6 bases at J, with 17 bases between. The CDR3 extends over 14 amino acids. Germline V gene data show CDR1 as GTSNPN and CDR2 as SVGIG (reference sequence). Written as DNA, the CDR3 is TGTGCCTGGAACCCCACGACTATTGGTGATACGCAGTATTTT. Translating it yields CAWNPTTIGDTQYF.

The rearrangement links TRBV7-2 to TRBJ1-1, with TRBD1 as a possible D gene (6 bases). Trimming removed 5 bases from V and 3 bases from J, with 10 bases in between. Germline values: CDR1 SGHTA, CDR2 FQGNSA. CDR3 length equals 13 residues. CDR3 sequence: CASSRRTDTEAFF. The CDR3 DNA reads TGTGCCAGCAGCCGACGGACAGACACTGAAGCTTTCTTT.

The V call is TRBV9, the J call TRBJ2-3, with D maybe TRBD2 (6 bases). Germline-derived CDR1 and CDR2 are SGDLS and YYNGEE. V lost 0 bases to trimming and J lost 3 bases, with 11 bases between them. CDR3 length: 15 residues. CDR3 nucleotide sequence: TGTGCCAGCAGCGTAGTTGGCGGGATGACAGATACGCAGTATTTT. Its protein product is CASSVVGGMTDTQYF.

This clone showed up just a few times. Within the sample, other DNA sequences also encode this same CDR3. The rearrangement joins TRBV7-2 to TRBJ2-5; 9 bases align to TRBD2. This CDR3 contains 16 residues. Germline CDR1 is SGHTA and CDR2 is FQGNSA. V was clipped by 0 bases and J by 1 base; unmatched bases: 3. In nucleotides, the CDR3 is TGTGCCAGCAGCTTAGCTCTAGCGGGAACCCAAGAGACCCAGTACTTC. Protein: CASSLALAGTQETQYF.